These 17 T cell receptor beta chains originate from one sample sequenced in a study of T cells in Graves' hyperthyroidism and ophthalmopathy. Amplification yielded TCR beta CDR3 regions, with RNA transcripts as the source. HTBI primers were employed in a first-round RT-PCR of the TCR CDR3. A single record per CDR3 protein comes from TCRdb applying MiXCR to the multiplex PCR reads. The sample lists 530,000 or so distinct CDR3 sequences, approximately 17% occurring once. Sequencing was done on a sample of blood. Receptor source: a young woman with Graves' ophthalmopathy.

V gene TRBV20-1 combines with J gene TRBJ1-2; D gene ambiguous. V was pared by 4 bases and J by 3 bases, with 12 bases between. This CDR3 spans 13 amino acids. Germline V gene data show CDR1 as DFQATT and CDR2 as SNEGSKA (reference sequence). DNA for the CDR3: TGCAGTGCTACTCCCTTGACGGACTATGGCTACACCTTC. Protein product: CSATPLTDYGYTF.

This clonotype was seen at least ten times. This chain connects TRBV27 to TRBJ1-4, with D maybe TRBD1 (5 bases). Germline lookup yields CDR1 MNHEY and CDR2 SMNVEV (reference sequence). The CDR3 is made up of 14 amino acids. V dropped 7 bases and J dropped 10 bases, with 19 bases sitting between them. This CDR3 reads CASKEGRAKGKLFF. The CDR3 coding sequence is TGTGCCAGCAAAGAGGGACGAGCTAAGGGAAAACTGTTTTTT. The variable domain in full, with the rest retrieved from reference TRBV27 and TRBJ1-4, is EAQVTQNPRYLITVTGKKLTVTCSQNMNHEYMSWYRQDPGLGLRQIYYSMNVEVTDKGDVPEGYKVSRKEKRNFPLILESPSPNQTSLYFCASKEGRAKGKLFFGSGTQLSVL.

This clonotype was seen ten or more times. The chain links TRBV5-1 to TRBJ2-7, with a weak D call TRBD1 (5 bases). The germline CDR1 and CDR2 sequences are SGHRS and YFSETQ. The CDR3 totals 13 residues. Deletions cut 4 bases from V and 6 bases from J, with 14 bases between. The DNA for the CDR3 is TGCGCCAGCAGCAATACCGATAGGGGCGAGCAGTACTTC. Translating it yields CASSNTDRGEQYF.

Comment on this clonotype: Being one base from a much bigger clone, this may be a read error. This chain connects TRBV6-1 to TRBJ2-7, with a weak D call TRBD1 (6 bases). Germline V gives CDR1 MNHNS, CDR2 SASEGT. The length of the CDR3 is 15 residues. CDR3 sequence: CSSRNKGVTTYEQYF. The CDR3 DNA follows: TGTTCCAGTAGAAACAAGGGGGTTACCACCTACGAGCAGTACTTC.

This clonotype has ten or more counts. The chain carries TRBV7-8 and TRBJ2-7; D possibly matches TRBD1 or TRBD2 (5 bases each). CDR1 and CDR2 (germline): SGHVS, FQNEAQ. The CDR3 has 15 amino acids. Trimming left V 5 bases short and J 1 base short, with 15 bases between. The CDR3 bases are TGTGCCAGCAGCCAAGACAGTCGAGGGTCCTACGAGCAGTACTTC. This sequence encodes CASSQDSRGSYEQYF.

With respect to this clonotype: A much larger clone differs from this one at a single base, so this may be a read error. This chain uses TRBV2 with TRBJ1-4, with a weak D call TRBD1 (5 bases). The CDR3 totals 13 residues. Deletions cut 7 bases from V and 0 bases from J, with 6 bases between. Germline values: CDR1 SNHLY, CDR2 FYNNEI. The CDR3 DNA follows: TGTGCCAGCATAGGGGCAACTAATGAAAAACTGTTTTTT. Protein: CASIGATNEKLFF.

This clonotype was recorded many times. Here the CDR3 reads CASSVYPGGAYGYTF. The CDR3 DNA sequence: TGTGCCAGCAGTGTCTACCCGGGGGGGGCCTATGGCTACACCTTC. The chain has TRBV27 and TRBJ1-2; perhaps TRBD1 as D (6 bases). CDR1 is MNHEY, CDR2 SMNVEV, per germline (reference sequence). The V and J ends lost 5 bases and 4 bases respectively, with 17 bases between them. The CDR3 is 15 amino acids.

This clonotype was observed many times. The chain joins TRBV12-3 or TRBV12-4 to TRBJ2-3; D is ambiguous. This CDR3 region has 16 residues. Between the trimmed V and J ends, which lost 5 bases and 1 base, there was a span of 16 bases. DNA for the CDR3: TGTGCCAGCAGTCCCCCCCGTGGGGAAGGCACAGATACGCAGTATTTT. Amino acid sequence: CASSPPRGEGTDTQYF.

This clonotype has only a few counts. V gene TRBV12-3 or TRBV12-4 combines with J gene TRBJ1-1; 7 bases align to TRBD1. The CDR3 sequence is 15 residues long. V shed 4 bases and J 4 bases; nucleotides not matched to a gene: 9. CDR3 loop: CASSSRGAAVTEAFF. CDR3 in DNA: TGTGCCAGCAGTTCCAGGGGGGCAGCGGTCACTGAAGCTTTCTTT.

This clonotype was seen repeatedly, ten times or more. This sequence joins TRBV2 and TRBJ2-5, with D perhaps being TRBD1 or TRBD2 (5 bases each). Germline CDR1 SNHLY, CDR2 FYNNEI. Trimming removed 4 bases from V and 1 base from J, with 13 bases in between. The CDR3 spans 15 residues. In DNA form, the CDR3 reads TGTGCCAGCAGTGGGGGGTTGGCGTTCCAAGAGACCCAGTACTTC. Protein: CASSGGLAFQETQYF.

The V gene is TRBV2, the J gene TRBJ2-4; 8 bases are shared with TRBD1. V gave up 6 bases and J gave up 1 base; unmatched junction bases: 5. This CDR3 region has 15 residues. Germline-derived CDR1 and CDR2 are SNHLY and FYNNEI. The CDR3 sequence is CASRDRAGAKNIQYF. CDR3 nucleotides: TGTGCCAGCAGGGACAGGGCTGGGGCCAAAAACATTCAGTACTTC.

Regarding this clonotype: A much larger clone lies a single base off, so this may be a read error. The chain has TRBV20-1 and TRBJ2-3, with a tentative D call TRBD2 (6 bases). V dropped 2 bases and J dropped 2 bases, with 20 bases sitting between them. The CDR3 runs 17 residues. CDR1 is DFQATT and CDR2 is SNEGSKA in the germline V gene (reference sequence). DNA for the CDR3: TGCAGTGCTAGATTGCCTCCCGCGGGGACCTACACAGATACGCAGTATTTT. Amino acid sequence: CSARLPPAGTYTDTQYF.

This clonotype was counted only a few times. The rearrangement links TRBV24-1 to TRBJ2-2; TRBD1 agrees at 7 bases. Germline V CDR1 and CDR2: KGHDR, SFDVKD. The CDR3 contains 17 residues. V shed 12 bases, J shed 0 bases, and the junction held 15 bases outside the gene matches. The CDR3 nucleotides read TGTGCCTCCCGATCGGCCCCGACAGGGACGAACACCGGGGAGCTGTTTTTT. Its translation is CASRSAPTGTNTGELFF.

In its sample, this clonotype was seen a few times. The rearrangement joins TRBV12-5 to TRBJ2-1; 8 bases agree with TRBD1. J gave up 0 bases and V 2 bases, and 15 bases lay outside the gene matches. The CDR3 spans 20 residues. Per germline, CDR1 LGHNT and CDR2 FRNRAP. CDR3: CASGLMTRGLQFSSYNEQFF. The DNA of the CDR3 is TGTGCTAGTGGTTTGATGACCAGGGGGCTCCAATTTAGCTCCTACAATGAGCAGTTCTTC.

This clonotype was counted ten times or more. The V and J genes are TRBV5-1 and TRBJ2-3, with 7 nucleotides matching TRBD2. Germline V gives CDR1 SGHRS, CDR2 YFSETQ. With 0 bases clipped from V and 3 bases from J, the junction kept 4 bases outside the gene matches. This CDR3 contains 15 residues. CDR3 DNA: TGCGCCAGCAGCTTGGTCAGCGGGGATACAGATACGCAGTATTTT. It encodes CASSLVSGDTDTQYF.

Note on this clonotype: Since a much larger clone is just one base distant, this may be a read error. The chain combines TRBV11-3 with TRBJ1-1; D may be TRBD1 (6 bases). Trimming stripped 11 bases from V and 7 bases from J, with 20 bases between. The CDR3 totals 13 residues. Germline assignment: CDR1 SGHNT and CDR2 YENEEA. The CDR3 protein is CACSIGGQNEAFF. CDR3 nucleotides: TGTGCCTGTAGTATCGGGGGGCAGAATGAAGCTTTCTTT.

This clonotype has only a few counts. V usage is TRBV30 and J usage is TRBJ1-2, with unresolved D. Germline CDR1 is GTSNPN and CDR2 is SVGIG (reference sequence). Trimming cost V 8 bases and J 2 bases, with 6 bases left between them. The CDR3 is 10 amino acids. The CDR3 nucleotides are TGTGCCGGATTCAACTATGGCTACACCTTC. Its protein product is CAGFNYGYTF.